This TCR beta chain is from a study of a mutant IDH1 vaccine in newly diagnosed glioma. Indicated time point: week 5, during vaccination. Vaccination comprised doses that each held 300 ug of mutant IDH1 20-mer peptide, plus topical imiquimod. The CDR3 runs to 14 residues. Germline-derived CDR1 and CDR2 are SNHLY and FYNNEI. With V trimmed by 4 bases and J by 8 bases, 7 bases remained unmatched. Concerning this clone: The antigen is not known.

TCRdb's copy holds only in-frame clones and misses some; the assay was immunoSEQ multiplex PCR. The table has tens of thousands of clones, roughly 82% seen once. This TCR was recovered from a young woman with glioma. Some clones in this sample may be carry-over from other donors' samples. The chain joins TRBV2 to TRBJ1-4; TRBD1 agrees at 7 bases. This sample comprised PBMCs, obtained from a glioma patient whose treatment included an IDH1 peptide vaccine. CDR3 protein: CASSVGGVGEKLFF. DNA for the CDR3: TGTGCCAGCAGTGTAGGGGGCGTGGGAGAAAAACTGTTTTTT.